This TCR beta chain stems from a study of T cell changes during pregnancy in multiple sclerosis. Some clones are missing from TCRdb's copy, which holds only in-frame ones; the method was immunoSEQ multiplex PCR. The sample has 50,000 to 65,000 clones; about 88% are singletons. This CDR3 spans 15 amino acids. With V trimmed by 7 bases and J by 1 base, 11 bases remained unmatched. The V gene's germline CDR1 is SQVTM and CDR2 ANQGSEA. Sample: CD8+ T cells from peripheral blood mononuclear cells, taken before pregnancy. V and J are TRBV29-1 and TRBJ1-2; 8 positions agree with TRBD1. The receptor's source is a female donor with multiple sclerosis, enrolled in a pregnancy study. The CDR3 DNA follows: TGCAGCGGCTATACAGGGGGTAGTGGTAACTATGGCTACACCTTC. Translation gives CSGYTGGSGNYGYTF.